The rows below give T cell receptor beta chains drawn from one sample of a study of blood T cell repertoires in COVID-19. Profiling relied on immunoSEQ multiplex PCR, and the TCRdb table lists in-frame clones only, not all of them. The table has about 180,000 clones, approximately 90% seen once. Sequenced sample: peripheral blood. These receptors all come from a woman aged 30 to 39 with active or convalescent COVID-19. Both conserved end residues are part of each CDR3. The order of the fields is D gene, clone size, V gene, J gene, CDR3 DNA, CDR3 protein. D genes are given only for firm matches. Clone size is stated in some rows and not others, as once, few, many or a class when expanded.

.,.,TRBV7-2,TRBJ1-5,TGTGCCAGCAGCGCCCAGGGATTCAATCAGCCCCAGCATTTT,CASSAQGFNQPQHF
TRBD1,.,TRBV27,TRBJ2-5,TGTGCCAGCAGTCGGACAGGGGGCCAAGAGACCCAGTACTTC,CASSRTGGQETQYF
TRBD2,once,TRBV20-1,TRBJ2-7,TGCAGTGCTAGTACTAGCGGGAGGGCCTTCTACGAGCAGTACTTC,CSASTSGRAFYEQYF
TRBD1,.,TRBV3-1/TRBV3-2,TRBJ2-7,TGTGCCAGCAGCCAATTACAGGGGGTCTACGAGCAGTACTTC,CASSQLQGVYEQYF
.,.,TRBV20-1,TRBJ1-1,TGCAGTGCTAGTTGGGCAGCAAACACTGAAGCTTTCTTT,CSASWAANTEAFF
TRBD2,.,TRBV11-2,TRBJ2-2,TGTGCCAGCAGCTTAGGGCTAGCGGGAGACACCGGGGAGCTGTTTTTT,CASSLGLAGDTGELFF
TRBD1,.,TRBV15,TRBJ1-2,TGTGCCACCAGCAGAGGGGAAGGGGGCGACTATGGCTACACCTTC,CATSRGEGGDYGYTF
.,.,TRBV7-9,TRBJ2-3,TGTGCCAGCAGCTTAGACTCGGGGGGCCGAGCAGATACGCAGTATTTT,CASSLDSGGRADTQYF
TRBD1,.,TRBV25-1,TRBJ2-7,TGTGCCAGCAGTGGATACACAGGGGGCGGCGAGCAGTACTTC,CASSGYTGGGEQYF
.,.,TRBV7-8,TRBJ1-2,TGTGCCAGCAGCTCGAGGGATACACTCTATGGCTACACCTTC,CASSSRDTLYGYTF
TRBD2,.,TRBV9,TRBJ2-1,TGTGCCAGCAGCGCCGATAGCGGGGGGGCGTACAATGAGCAGTTCTTC,CASSADSGGAYNEQFF
TRBD1,few,TRBV5-6,TRBJ1-2,TGTGCCAGCAGCGGCGCCGGGACAGGGATCTATGGCTACACCTTC,CASSGAGTGIYGYTF
TRBD1,.,TRBV5-3,TRBJ1-2,TGTGCCAGAAGCTTTTCTCTGCAGGGGGATAGGGACTATGGCTACACCTTC,CARSFSLQGDRDYGYTF
.,.,TRBV6-5,TRBJ1-4,TGTGCCAGCAGTCTCAGGGTTAGTGAAAAACTGTTTTTT,CASSLRVSEKLFF
TRBD1,.,TRBV7-9,TRBJ1-6,TGTGCCAGCAGCTTGAGACAGGGGGCTTTTTCACCCCTCCACTTT,CASSLRQGAFSPLHF
.,.,TRBV11-2,TRBJ1-4,TGTGCCAGCAGCTTAGCCACAGGGCTTGGAGTAAAACTGTTTTTT,CASSLATGLGVKLFF
.,.,TRBV6-6,TRBJ2-7,TGTGCCAGCAGTTACCTGGGAGGCGACTACGAGCAGTACTTC,CASSYLGGDYEQYF
.,.,TRBV6-5,TRBJ2-2,TGTGCCAGCACTCAAGGGGACATCACCGGGGAGCTGTTTTTT,CASTQGDITGELFF
.,.,TRBV2,TRBJ2-2,TGTGCCAGCAGTGAAACAGGGTACGGGGAGCTGTTTTTT,CASSETGYGELFF
.,once,TRBV3-1/TRBV3-2,TRBJ1-1,TGTGCCAGCAGCCGCGATGAGGTAGCTTTCTTT,CASSRDEVAFF
.,few,TRBV7-9,TRBJ1-2,TGTGCCAGCTTCCCCTCGGGCGGGCGTGATGGCTACACCTTC,CASFPSGGRDGYTF
.,.,TRBV24-1,TRBJ2-1,TGTGCCACCAGTGATTTTTTTCAGGGCGATGAGCAGTTCTTC,CATSDFFQGDEQFF
.,.,TRBV5-1,TRBJ2-3,TGCGCCAGCAGCCCTGGAGGCGGGAACCAAGATACGCAGTATTTT,CASSPGGGNQDTQYF
TRBD2,.,TRBV9,TRBJ2-1,TGTGCCAGCAGCCACAGCGCGGGAGCGAATGAGCAGTTCTTC,CASSHSAGANEQFF
TRBD1,once,TRBV5-1,TRBJ2-1,TGCGCCAGCAGCTTTATTGACAGGGCGTTTGACAATGAGCAGTTCTTC,CASSFIDRAFDNEQFF
.,.,TRBV5-1,TRBJ2-7,TGCGCCAGCAGCTTGGTCCTATCGACAGATAAGCAGTACTTC,CASSLVLSTDKQYF
TRBD1,few,TRBV7-6,TRBJ1-1,TGTGCCAGCAGCAAGACAGGGCAGGGGCACACTGAAGCTTTCTTT,CASSKTGQGHTEAFF
TRBD1,.,TRBV2,TRBJ2-5,TGTGCCAGCAGTAAACAGGGGGCACAAGAGACCCAGTACTTC,CASSKQGAQETQYF
TRBD1,.,TRBV29-1,TRBJ2-6,TGCAGCGTGAGGGGCGGACAGGCAAATAACGGGGCCAACGTCCTGACTTTC,CSVRGGQANNGANVLTF
.,.,TRBV19,TRBJ2-6,TGTGCCAGTCTGGGGTGGGGCACTGGGGCCAACGTCCTGACTTTC,CASLGWGTGANVLTF
.,.,TRBV19,TRBJ2-5,TGTGCCAGTACCGCCGGGGGGACCCAGTACTTC,CASTAGGTQYF
.,.,TRBV19,TRBJ1-2,TGTGCCAGTAGTCTAGACCGGGGCTCCAGGGGTGGCTACACCTTC,CASSLDRGSRGGYTF